These T cell receptor beta chains were read from a single sample in a study of response to subunit inactivated influenza vaccine. TCRdb ran MiXCR on the RT-PCR reads and lists one entry per CDR3 protein. The repertoire includes 560,000 or so distinct CDR3 sequences, about 8% of them detected once, and approximately 12% sits in the top ten. Here the sequenced sample was PBMCs from blood, taken roughly 24 months after vaccination. Receptors were obtained from a man between 50 and 69 years old who received an inactivated influenza vaccine. CDR3s include the opening cysteine and the closing phenylalanine or tryptophan. D genes are given only for firm matches. Size tells how often a clone was seen (once, few, many) or the class of an expanded clone, and some rows leave it out.

D	V	J	size	CDR3	DNA
NA	TRBV27	TRBJ2-1	few	CASSLRGTYNEQFF	TGTGCCAGCAGTTTAAGGGGTACCTACAATGAGCAGTTCTTC
NA	TRBV5-1	TRBJ1-1	NA	CASSAGTLAFMNTEAFF	TGCGCCAGCAGCGCCGGGACACTTGCATTTATGAACACTGAAGCTTTCTTT
NA	TRBV19	TRBJ2-1	NA	CASGPRRSYNEQFF	TGTGCCAGCGGCCCTCGTCGCTCCTACAATGAGCAGTTCTTC
NA	TRBV5-5	TRBJ2-2	many	CASSLFGTANTGELFF	TGTGCCAGCAGCTTGTTCGGAACCGCGAACACCGGGGAGCTGTTTTTT
NA	TRBV12-3/TRBV12-4	TRBJ2-2	many	CASREDTGELFF	TGTGCCAGCCGAGAGGACACCGGGGAGCTGTTTTTT
NA	TRBV4-3	TRBJ1-2	many	CASSRDRDYGYTF	TGCGCCAGCAGCCGAGACCGGGACTATGGCTACACCTTC
TRBD2	TRBV20-1	TRBJ2-1	many	CSASPSGGRAYNEQFF	TGCAGTGCTAGCCCTAGCGGGGGGAGGGCCTACAATGAGCAGTTCTTC
NA	TRBV20-1	TRBJ2-2	few	CSASLGQNTGELFF	TGCAGTGCTAGTCTGGGACAGAACACCGGGGAGCTGTTTTTT
NA	TRBV5-1	TRBJ2-7	NA	CASREGPSSYEQYF	TGCGCCAGCAGAGAGGGTCCTAGCTCCTACGAGCAGTACTTC
TRBD2	TRBV28	TRBJ2-3	NA	CASSGSGLLSSTDTQYF	TGTGCCAGCAGTGGCTCGGGACTACTTTCTAGCACAGATACGCAGTATTTT
TRBD2	TRBV12-3/TRBV12-4	TRBJ2-5	NA	CASSQGLAGGKETQYF	TGTGCCAGCAGCCAGGGACTAGCGGGGGGCAAAGAGACCCAGTACTTC
NA	TRBV5-1	TRBJ2-7	once	CASSLGTFNEQYF	TGCGCCAGCAGCTTGGGAACATTCAACGAGCAGTACTTC
NA	TRBV11-2	TRBJ1-2	NA	CASSTNRDGYTF	TGTGCCAGCAGCACCAACAGGGATGGCTACACCTTC
NA	TRBV20-1	TRBJ2-5	many	CSARAGQETQYF	TGCAGTGCTAGAGCGGGGCAAGAGACCCAGTACTTC
TRBD1	TRBV7-8	TRBJ1-5	NA	CASSWADRGDNQPQHF	TGTGCCAGCAGCTGGGCGGACAGGGGAGACAATCAGCCCCAGCATTTT
TRBD1	TRBV14	TRBJ2-7	NA	CASSQVLGGQGTPYEQYF	TGTGCCAGCAGCCAAGTACTCGGAGGACAGGGGACTCCCTACGAGCAGTACTTC
NA	TRBV7-2	TRBJ2-3	few	CASSLGPGLEYTQYF	TGTGCCAGCAGCTTAGGGCCAGGGCTCGAATATACGCAGTATTTT
NA	TRBV7-2	TRBJ2-3	few	CASSLVPGSRTDTQYF	TGTGCCAGCAGCTTAGTCCCGGGCTCCCGCACAGATACGCAGTATTTT
NA	TRBV29-1	TRBJ2-3	many	CSALTGRMDTQYF	TGCAGCGCCCTGACAGGGAGGATGGATACGCAGTATTTT
TRBD1	TRBV28	TRBJ2-7	few	CASGTGGSYEQYF	TGTGCCAGCGGGACAGGGGGCTCCTACGAGCAGTACTTC
TRBD1	TRBV20-1	TRBJ2-7	NA	CSAWGTGGNEQYF	TGCAGTGCTTGGGGGACAGGGGGCAACGAGCAGTACTTC
NA	TRBV3-1	TRBJ1-1	many	CASSQDSGALLAGPEAFF	TGTGCCAGCAGCCAAGATTCAGGGGCACTCCTAGCGGGTCCTGAAGCTTTCTTT
NA	TRBV12-3/TRBV12-4	TRBJ2-5	few	CASSLAHLETQYF	TGTGCCAGCAGTTTAGCGCACCTGGAGACCCAGTACTTC
TRBD2	TRBV20-1	TRBJ2-7	few	CSATPGTSRSSYEQYF	TGCAGTGCTACCCCTGGGACTAGCCGGAGCTCCTACGAGCAGTACTTC
NA	TRBV7-2	TRBJ2-1	few	CASSLAMYNEQFF	TGTGCCAGCAGCTTAGCCATGTACAATGAGCAGTTCTTC
NA	TRBV19	TRBJ1-5	many	CASSSSGGGNQPQHF	TGTGCCAGTAGTTCCTCCGGTGGTGGCAATCAGCCCCAGCATTTT
TRBD1	TRBV4-2	TRBJ2-1	NA	CASSHRTGGRNEQFF	TGTGCCAGCAGCCACAGGACAGGGGGTCGGAATGAGCAGTTCTTC
TRBD1	TRBV20-1	TRBJ1-1	many	CSARPQQGAQTEAFF	TGCAGTGCTAGGCCCCAACAGGGGGCGCAAACTGAAGCTTTCTTT
NA	TRBV10-3	TRBJ1-1	NA	CAISDLQGGAEAFF	TGTGCCATCAGTGACTTGCAAGGTGGTGCTGAAGCTTTCTTT
NA	TRBV7-2	TRBJ2-7	few	CASSPTRGYSYEQYF	TGTGCCAGCAGCCCCACTCGGGGATACTCCTACGAGCAGTACTTC
NA	TRBV7-6	TRBJ2-5	many	CASSSVRGETQYF	TGTGCCAGCAGCTCCGTACGCGGAGAGACCCAGTACTTC
NA	TRBV13	TRBJ2-3	few	CASSFAHGPPDTQYF	TGTGCCAGCAGCTTCGCCCACGGCCCTCCGGATACGCAGTATTTT
NA	TRBV2	TRBJ2-3	NA	CASLGQSTDTQYF	TGTGCCAGCTTAGGCCAGAGCACAGATACGCAGTATTTT
TRBD2	TRBV18	TRBJ2-1	many	CASSPSQLADYNEQFF	TGTGCCAGCTCACCAAGTCAACTAGCGGATTACAATGAGCAGTTCTTC
NA	TRBV3-1	TRBJ1-1	many	CASSQTRVNTEAFF	TGTGCCAGCAGCCAAACCCGGGTGAACACTGAAGCTTTCTTT
TRBD2	TRBV29-1	TRBJ2-1	many	CSVSSGSGSYNEQFF	TGCAGCGTGTCTAGCGGGAGTGGTTCCTACAATGAGCAGTTCTTC
TRBD1	TRBV19	TRBJ1-6	few	CASSMGDSLSSYNSPLHF	TGTGCCAGTAGTATGGGGGACAGTCTGAGCTCCTATAATTCACCCCTCCACTTT
TRBD2	TRBV5-1	TRBJ2-1	many	CASSLGVGGSNEQFF	TGCGCCAGCAGCCTTGGGGTCGGCGGGAGTAATGAGCAGTTCTTC
NA	TRBV20-1	TRBJ2-7	few	CSARRADGASEQYF	TGCAGTGCTCGGCGGGCCGATGGGGCTTCCGAGCAGTACTTC
TRBD1	TRBV6-2/TRBV6-3	TRBJ2-3	few	CASAFQGASTDTQYF	TGTGCCAGCGCTTTCCAGGGGGCTAGCACAGATACGCAGTATTTT
NA	TRBV7-2	TRBJ2-1	NA	CASSSPGQYNEQFF	TGTGCCAGCAGCTCACCGGGACAATACAATGAGCAGTTCTTC
NA	TRBV27	TRBJ2-3	NA	CASSPYVQVGTQYF	TGTGCCAGCAGTCCTTACGTCCAAGTCGGTACGCAGTATTTT
NA	TRBV27	TRBJ2-5	NA	CASSLIRASGSETQYF	TGTGCCAGCAGTTTAATTAGGGCTAGTGGTTCAGAGACCCAGTACTTC
NA	TRBV7-6	TRBJ2-1	NA	CASSLGVGGAEQFF	TGTGCCAGCAGCTTAGGGGTAGGGGGGGCTGAGCAGTTCTTC
NA	TRBV29-1	TRBJ2-1	many	CSASGTPEGLHEQFF	TGCAGCGCTTCCGGGACTCCTGAAGGTCTCCATGAGCAGTTCTTC
NA	TRBV3-1	TRBJ2-1	many	CASSHSPRPGQFF	TGTGCCAGCAGCCATTCCCCCCGACCTGGGCAGTTCTTC
NA	TRBV7-2	TRBJ1-1	NA	CASSRGVTTGAFF	TGTGCCAGCAGCCGGGGGGTTACCACAGGGGCTTTCTTT
NA	TRBV20-1	TRBJ1-2	many	CSARDGTPTTTF	TGCAGTGCTAGAGATGGGACACCTACTACCACCTTC
NA	TRBV10-1	TRBJ1-1	few	CASSAGEVTEAFF	TGCGCCAGCAGTGCAGGGGAGGTCACTGAAGCTTTCTTT
TRBD1	TRBV20-1	TRBJ1-1	few	CSAGEQGPQPGAEAFF	TGCAGTGCTGGGGAACAGGGGCCCCAACCCGGCGCTGAAGCTTTCTTT